This TCR beta chain came from a study of T-cell memory formation after mild COVID-19. At least ten counts were recorded for this clonotype. A single record per CDR3 protein comes from TCRdb applying MiXCR to the 5' RACE reads. The sample lists 410,000 or so distinct CDR3 sequences, 20% to 25% seen once, with around 13% in the top ten. The source of this sequence is an adult woman who had mild COVID-19 (a few samples of this study predate the infection). Cell type and time point are not known. The sample was PBMCs or a T cell subset sorted from them (not recorded which).

CDR3 in amino acids: CAWSRGDRASEQYF. The CDR3 nucleotides are TGTGCCTGGAGTCGGGGGGACAGGGCTAGCGAGCAGTACTTC. The gene calls are TRBV30 and TRBJ2-7; TRBD1 matches 9 bases. CDR3 length equals 14 residues. Trimming took 2 bases from V and 6 from J; bases not matched to a gene: 8. CDR1 is GTSNPN and CDR2 is SVGIG in the germline V gene (reference sequence).